A selection of T cell receptor beta chains follows, all from one sample in a study of blood T cell repertoires in COVID-19. Here immunoSEQ multiplex PCR was the method, and the copy in TCRdb shows in-frame clones only, minus some. The sample records about 60,000 clones, more than 75% being singletons. Sequencing was performed on peripheral blood. These receptors all come from a man aged 50 or older with active or convalescent COVID-19. Each CDR3 is given with its conserved first and last residue. Fields, in order: D gene, J gene, V gene, clone size, CDR3 protein, CDR3 DNA. A D gene is named only where the DNA matches it firmly. The size of a clone is reported for some rows only, either as once, few or many, or as a class for expanded clones.

D gene: TRBD1
J gene: TRBJ1-6
V gene: TRBV18
clone size: -
CDR3 protein: CASSQGQGSYNSPLHF
CDR3 DNA: TGTGCCAGCTCACAAGGACAGGGCTCCTATAATTCACCCCTCCACTTT

D gene: TRBD1
J gene: TRBJ2-1
V gene: TRBV15
clone size: -
CDR3 protein: CATSGVGRGKNEQFF
CDR3 DNA: TGTGCCACCAGTGGTGTGGGCAGGGGGAAAAATGAGCAGTTCTTC

D gene: TRBD2
J gene: TRBJ2-5
V gene: TRBV5-6
clone size: -
CDR3 protein: CASSKLTSGRQETQYF
CDR3 DNA: TGTGCCAGCAGCAAGCTTACTAGCGGTAGACAAGAGACCCAGTACTTC

D gene: -
J gene: TRBJ2-5
V gene: TRBV29-1
clone size: -
CDR3 protein: CSAQGGQETQYF
CDR3 DNA: TGCAGCGCACAGGGCGGGCAAGAGACCCAGTACTTC

D gene: TRBD2
J gene: TRBJ2-3
V gene: TRBV11-3
clone size: -
CDR3 protein: CASAPGTNTDTQYF
CDR3 DNA: TGTGCCAGCGCCCCCGGGACTAACACAGATACGCAGTATTTT

D gene: -
J gene: TRBJ1-4
V gene: TRBV2
clone size: once
CDR3 protein: CASYRDPGGKLFF
CDR3 DNA: TGTGCCAGCTACCGAGATCCAGGAGGAAAACTGTTTTTT

D gene: TRBD1
J gene: TRBJ2-7
V gene: TRBV5-5
clone size: -
CDR3 protein: CASYGGTGGEQYF
CDR3 DNA: TGTGCCAGCTACGGAGGGACAGGGGGCGAGCAGTACTTC

D gene: -
J gene: TRBJ1-6
V gene: TRBV3-1/TRBV3-2
clone size: -
CDR3 protein: CASSQGPQDSPLHF
CDR3 DNA: TGTGCCAGCAGCCAAGGTCCCCAGGATTCACCCCTCCACTTT

D gene: -
J gene: TRBJ1-5
V gene: TRBV9
clone size: -
CDR3 protein: CASSKTGVGQPQHF
CDR3 DNA: TGTGCCAGCAGCAAAACCGGGGTTGGTCAGCCCCAGCATTTT

D gene: -
J gene: TRBJ1-5
V gene: TRBV4-1
clone size: -
CDR3 protein: CASSQAGGVQPQHF
CDR3 DNA: TGCGCCAGCAGCCAAGCGGGGGGCGTTCAGCCCCAGCATTTT

D gene: -
J gene: TRBJ1-1
V gene: TRBV19
clone size: -
CDR3 protein: CASSSGGLNTEAFF
CDR3 DNA: TGTGCCAGTAGCTCGGGAGGGCTGAACACTGAAGCTTTCTTT

D gene: -
J gene: TRBJ2-1
V gene: TRBV11-2
clone size: -
CDR3 protein: CASSFTNNEQFF
CDR3 DNA: TGTGCCAGCAGCTTTACTAACAATGAGCAGTTCTTC

D gene: -
J gene: TRBJ1-2
V gene: TRBV11-2
clone size: -
CDR3 protein: CASSPEWGGAGYTF
CDR3 DNA: TGTGCCAGCAGCCCGGAGTGGGGAGGGGCTGGCTACACCTTC

D gene: -
J gene: TRBJ1-5
V gene: TRBV5-1
clone size: -
CDR3 protein: CASSPDPGGPQHF
CDR3 DNA: TGCGCCAGCAGCCCGGACCCCGGGGGGCCCCAGCATTTT

D gene: TRBD1
J gene: TRBJ2-7
V gene: TRBV3-1/TRBV3-2
clone size: -
CDR3 protein: CASSQVLQGASEQYF
CDR3 DNA: TGTGCCAGCAGCCAAGTACTACAGGGGGCGAGCGAGCAGTACTTC

D gene: TRBD1
J gene: TRBJ1-2
V gene: TRBV7-3
clone size: -
CDR3 protein: CASSLGGTEDYGYTF
CDR3 DNA: TGTGCCAGCTCCCTGGGCGGGACAGAGGACTATGGCTACACCTTC

D gene: -
J gene: TRBJ1-2
V gene: TRBV9
clone size: -
CDR3 protein: CASSVDRNYGYTF
CDR3 DNA: TGTGCCAGCAGCGTAGACAGGAACTATGGCTACACCTTC

D gene: TRBD1
J gene: TRBJ1-1
V gene: TRBV14
clone size: -
CDR3 protein: CASSLHRGLNTEAFF
CDR3 DNA: TGTGCCAGCAGCCTTCACAGGGGATTAAACACTGAAGCTTTCTTT

D gene: -
J gene: TRBJ2-2
V gene: TRBV21-1
clone size: -
CDR3 protein: CASSKGGLANTGELFF
CDR3 DNA: TGTGCCAGCAGCAAAGGAGGACTAGCGAACACCGGGGAGCTGTTTTTT

D gene: -
J gene: TRBJ2-2
V gene: TRBV11-2
clone size: -
CDR3 protein: CASSLRADTNTGELFF
CDR3 DNA: TGTGCCAGCAGCTTAAGAGCGGATACGAACACCGGGGAGCTGTTTTTT

D gene: TRBD2
J gene: TRBJ2-1
V gene: TRBV27
clone size: -
CDR3 protein: CASTVRGGRSEQFF
CDR3 DNA: TGTGCCAGCACGGTGCGGGGGGGCCGAAGTGAGCAGTTCTTC

D gene: -
J gene: TRBJ2-2
V gene: TRBV7-9
clone size: -
CDR3 protein: CASSLSIGTGELFF
CDR3 DNA: TGTGCCAGCAGCTTAAGTATCGGCACCGGGGAGCTGTTTTTT

D gene: -
J gene: TRBJ1-2
V gene: TRBV19
clone size: -
CDR3 protein: CASSSYGQSLGGYTF
CDR3 DNA: TGTGCCAGTAGTTCCTATGGACAGTCCTTGGGGGGCTACACCTTC

D gene: -
J gene: TRBJ1-1
V gene: TRBV7-2
clone size: -
CDR3 protein: CATEKWRGASGSEAFF
CDR3 DNA: TGTGCCACCGAAAAATGGAGGGGCGCATCAGGTTCTGAAGCTTTCTTT

D gene: TRBD1
J gene: TRBJ1-2
V gene: TRBV19
clone size: -
CDR3 protein: CASSSTGGGYGYTF
CDR3 DNA: TGTGCCAGTAGCTCGACAGGGGGCGGCTATGGCTACACCTTC

D gene: TRBD1
J gene: TRBJ1-1
V gene: TRBV7-2
clone size: -
CDR3 protein: CASSPQTGWNTEAFF
CDR3 DNA: TGTGCCAGCAGCCCCCAGACAGGGTGGAACACTGAAGCTTTCTTT

D gene: -
J gene: TRBJ1-6
V gene: TRBV4-2
clone size: -
CDR3 protein: CASSQQITQGNSPLHF
CDR3 DNA: TGTGCCAGCAGCCAACAGATTACACAGGGAAATTCACCCCTCCACTTT

D gene: TRBD2
J gene: TRBJ2-5
V gene: TRBV6-5
clone size: once
CDR3 protein: CASSYPGGQETQYF
CDR3 DNA: TGTGCCAGCAGTTATCCGGGGGGGCAAGAGACCCAGTACTTC

D gene: TRBD2
J gene: TRBJ2-7
V gene: TRBV7-2
clone size: few
CDR3 protein: CASSSSGLAGDEQYF
CDR3 DNA: TGTGCCAGCAGCTCCTCAGGGTTAGCGGGAGACGAGCAGTACTTC

D gene: TRBD1
J gene: TRBJ1-1
V gene: TRBV15
clone size: few
CDR3 protein: CATSGVFGTGSPEAFF
CDR3 DNA: TGTGCCACCAGCGGGGTGTTCGGGACAGGGTCCCCTGAAGCTTTCTTT

D gene: -
J gene: TRBJ1-3
V gene: TRBV5-5
clone size: once
CDR3 protein: CASSTRDYSSGNTIYF
CDR3 DNA: TGTGCCAGCAGCACACGTGACTATAGCTCTGGAAACACCATATATTTT

D gene: TRBD1
J gene: TRBJ1-5
V gene: TRBV2
clone size: -
CDR3 protein: CASSGDRGNQPQHF
CDR3 DNA: TGTGCCAGCAGCGGGGACAGGGGCAATCAGCCCCAGCATTTT

D gene: TRBD2
J gene: TRBJ2-7
V gene: TRBV19
clone size: -
CDR3 protein: CASSKIQGLAESYEQYF
CDR3 DNA: TGTGCCAGTAGTAAGATTCAAGGACTAGCGGAGAGCTACGAGCAGTACTTC

D gene: TRBD1
J gene: TRBJ2-5
V gene: TRBV10-2
clone size: once
CDR3 protein: CASSPGTGGQETQYF
CDR3 DNA: TGCGCCAGCAGTCCCGGGACAGGGGGCCAAGAGACCCAGTACTTC

D gene: TRBD1
J gene: TRBJ2-1
V gene: TRBV25-1
clone size: -
CDR3 protein: CASSPGTGSRNEQFF
CDR3 DNA: TGTGCCAGCAGTCCCGGGACAGGGAGTCGTAATGAGCAGTTCTTC

D gene: TRBD1
J gene: TRBJ1-4
V gene: TRBV19
clone size: -
CDR3 protein: CASTTETGTNEKLFF
CDR3 DNA: TGTGCCAGTACCACCGAGACAGGGACTAATGAAAAACTGTTTTTT

D gene: -
J gene: TRBJ2-1
V gene: TRBV13
clone size: -
CDR3 protein: CASSISEYNEQFF
CDR3 DNA: TGTGCCAGCAGCATTAGCGAATACAATGAGCAGTTCTTC

D gene: TRBD1
J gene: TRBJ2-5
V gene: TRBV11-2
clone size: -
CDR3 protein: CASSSRRSGGIEETQYF
CDR3 DNA: TGTGCCAGCAGTTCTAGAAGGTCAGGGGGCATTGAGGAGACCCAGTACTTC

D gene: -
J gene: TRBJ2-7
V gene: TRBV5-8
clone size: -
CDR3 protein: CASSLEGVSSYEQYF
CDR3 DNA: TGTGCCAGCAGCTTGGAGGGGGTCTCGTCCTACGAGCAGTACTTC

D gene: TRBD1
J gene: TRBJ2-4
V gene: TRBV5-8
clone size: -
CDR3 protein: CASSSRDSNIQYF
CDR3 DNA: TGTGCCAGCAGCTCCCGGGACAGCAACATTCAGTACTTC

D gene: TRBD1
J gene: TRBJ2-5
V gene: TRBV7-2
clone size: -
CDR3 protein: CASSPDRGFQETQYF
CDR3 DNA: TGTGCCAGCAGTCCTGACAGGGGCTTCCAAGAGACCCAGTACTTC

D gene: TRBD2
J gene: TRBJ2-3
V gene: TRBV6-5
clone size: -
CDR3 protein: CASSRGADTQYF
CDR3 DNA: TGTGCCAGCTCTCGGGGGGCAGATACGCAGTATTTT

D gene: -
J gene: TRBJ2-1
V gene: TRBV7-9
clone size: few
CDR3 protein: CASSSEGYNEQFF
CDR3 DNA: TGTGCCAGCAGCTCCGAGGGATACAATGAGCAGTTCTTC

D gene: -
J gene: TRBJ2-7
V gene: TRBV19
clone size: once
CDR3 protein: CASKETDSYEQYF
CDR3 DNA: TGTGCCAGCAAGGAGACGGACTCCTACGAGCAGTACTTC

D gene: -
J gene: TRBJ2-2
V gene: TRBV24-1
clone size: -
CDR3 protein: CATSGGRAGELFF
CDR3 DNA: TGTGCCACCAGTGGAGGCAGGGCCGGGGAGCTGTTTTTT

D gene: TRBD1
J gene: TRBJ1-1
V gene: TRBV29-1
clone size: -
CDR3 protein: CSVTTGGSNTEAFF
CDR3 DNA: TGCAGCGTTACCACAGGGGGCTCAAACACTGAAGCTTTCTTT

D gene: -
J gene: TRBJ2-2
V gene: TRBV27
clone size: -
CDR3 protein: CASSYEGANTGELFF
CDR3 DNA: TGTGCCAGCAGTTATGAGGGGGCGAACACCGGGGAGCTGTTTTTT

D gene: TRBD1
J gene: TRBJ2-7
V gene: TRBV29-1
clone size: -
CDR3 protein: CSVNHRDRESGEQYF
CDR3 DNA: TGCAGCGTCAACCACCGGGACAGGGAATCGGGCGAGCAGTACTTC

D gene: TRBD2
J gene: TRBJ2-1
V gene: TRBV29-1
clone size: -
CDR3 protein: CSARLAGGWWQFF
CDR3 DNA: TGCAGCGCCAGACTAGCGGGAGGCTGGTGGCAGTTCTTC

D gene: TRBD2
J gene: TRBJ2-1
V gene: TRBV29-1
clone size: -
CDR3 protein: CSAGTSRYNEQFF
CDR3 DNA: TGCAGCGCTGGGACTAGCAGATACAATGAGCAGTTCTTC

D gene: -
J gene: TRBJ1-1
V gene: TRBV6-6
clone size: -
CDR3 protein: CASSYSGAVGNTEAFF
CDR3 DNA: TGTGCCAGCAGTTACTCTGGGGCGGTGGGGAACACTGAAGCTTTCTTT

D gene: -
J gene: TRBJ2-2
V gene: TRBV5-5
clone size: once
CDR3 protein: CASSWTAQNTGELFF
CDR3 DNA: TGTGCCAGCAGCTGGACAGCCCAGAACACCGGGGAGCTGTTTTTT

D gene: -
J gene: TRBJ2-1
V gene: TRBV7-2
clone size: -
CDR3 protein: CASSRGRETYNEQFF
CDR3 DNA: TGTGCCAGCAGCCGTGGACGGGAAACGTACAATGAGCAGTTCTTC

D gene: -
J gene: TRBJ1-2
V gene: TRBV19
clone size: -
CDR3 protein: CASSERTTYGYTF
CDR3 DNA: TGTGCCAGTAGTGAGAGGACAACTTATGGCTACACCTTC

D gene: TRBD1
J gene: TRBJ2-7
V gene: TRBV19
clone size: few
CDR3 protein: CASSITGGYEQYF
CDR3 DNA: TGTGCCAGTAGTATTACAGGGGGCTACGAGCAGTACTTC

D gene: TRBD1
J gene: TRBJ2-2
V gene: TRBV9
clone size: -
CDR3 protein: CASSVEARGPAGELFF
CDR3 DNA: TGTGCCAGCAGCGTAGAGGCGAGGGGGCCCGCCGGGGAGCTGTTTTTT